This TCR beta chain was recovered during a study of human T cells and chemical hapten exposure. Regarding the study as a whole: Patch test scores rose with PT1 expanded TCR counts, a positive correlation.

Time point indicated: patch test 3, about 24 weeks after DPC sensitization. Described treatment: therapeutic diphenylcyclopropenone sensitization with weekly scalp DPC. As concerns this clonotype: What it binds is not known.

Germline V gene data show CDR1 as SQVTM and CDR2 as ANQGSEA. The V gene end was trimmed by 3 bases and the J gene end by 0 bases; junction bases not matched to a gene: 3. The CDR3 has 17 residues. MiXCR was run by TCRdb on the RACE reads, yielding one entry per CDR3 protein. Here the sample spans 210,000 or so distinct CDR3 sequences, 24% being singletons. This clonotype was sampled from a woman in her 40s with alopecia areata. Some clones in this sample may be carry-over from other donors' samples. The chain couples TRBV29-1 to TRBJ2-1; 15 bases map to TRBD2. This specimen consisted of whole blood, obtained in connection with sensitization to the hapten diphenylcyclopropenone (DPC). Written as DNA, the CDR3 is TGCAGCGTTGAGGGACTAGCGGGAGGCCCCTCCTACAATGAGCAGTTCTTC. Protein: CSVEGLAGGPSYNEQFF.